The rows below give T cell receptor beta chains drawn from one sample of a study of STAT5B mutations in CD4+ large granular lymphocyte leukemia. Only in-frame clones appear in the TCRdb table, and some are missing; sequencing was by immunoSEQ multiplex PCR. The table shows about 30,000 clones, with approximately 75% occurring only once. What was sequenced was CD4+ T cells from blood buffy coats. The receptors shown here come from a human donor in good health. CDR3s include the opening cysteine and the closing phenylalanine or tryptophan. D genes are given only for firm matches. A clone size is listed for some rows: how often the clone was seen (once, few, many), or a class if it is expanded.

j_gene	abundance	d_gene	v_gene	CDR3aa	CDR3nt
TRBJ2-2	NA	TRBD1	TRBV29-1	CSVGGNRGDRVPTGELFF	TGCAGCGTTGGGGGGAACAGGGGGGACAGGGTGCCCACCGGGGAGCTGTTTTTT
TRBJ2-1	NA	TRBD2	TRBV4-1	CASRLGLAESNEQFF	TGCGCCAGCAGACTTGGACTAGCGGAGAGCAATGAGCAGTTCTTC
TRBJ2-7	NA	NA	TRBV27	CASSLNGGSTYEQYF	TGTGCCAGCAGTTTAAATGGCGGTAGTACCTACGAGCAGTACTTC
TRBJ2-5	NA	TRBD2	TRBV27	CASSPIGGGPETQYF	TGTGCCAGCAGTCCCATCGGGGGGGGCCCGGAGACCCAGTACTTC
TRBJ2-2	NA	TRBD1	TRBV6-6	CANRGRGTGELFF	TGTGCCAACAGGGGGCGCGGCACCGGGGAGCTGTTTTTT
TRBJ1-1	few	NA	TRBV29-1	CSAGRRAETEAFF	TGCAGCGCCGGGCGTAGGGCTGAGACTGAAGCTTTCTTT
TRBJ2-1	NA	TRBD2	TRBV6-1	CASSRLAGGYNEQFF	TGTGCCAGCAGCCGACTAGCGGGAGGTTACAATGAGCAGTTCTTC
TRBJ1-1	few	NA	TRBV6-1	CASTGVTEAFF	TGTGCCAGCACAGGGGTCACTGAAGCTTTCTTT
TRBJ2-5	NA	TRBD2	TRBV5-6	CASSGGTSGEETQYF	TGTGCCAGCAGCGGCGGGACTAGCGGGGAAGAGACCCAGTACTTC
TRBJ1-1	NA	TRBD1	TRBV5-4	CASRPDREAEAFF	TGTGCCAGCAGGCCCGACAGGGAGGCTGAAGCTTTCTTT
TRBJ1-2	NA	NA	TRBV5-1	CASSPDSTNYGYTF	TGCGCCAGCAGCCCGGACAGTACTAACTATGGCTACACCTTC
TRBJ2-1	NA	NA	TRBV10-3	CAIRGTGTSPTRDEQFF	TGTGCCATCAGGGGGACCGGGACAAGCCCTACGAGGGATGAGCAGTTCTTC
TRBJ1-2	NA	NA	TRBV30	CAWKDYQDGYTF	TGTGCCTGGAAGGATTACCAGGATGGCTACACCTTC